Listed below are T cell receptor beta chains from one sample, sequenced in a study of control samples from healthy donors and cancer patients. Clones were sequenced by immunoSEQ multiplex PCR, and TCRdb holds only the in-frame ones, with some missing. The sample holds about 95,000 clones; about 88% are singletons and the top ten take under 15%. The material sequenced was blood. Receptors were obtained from an older woman in good health. The CDR3 runs from the conserved cysteine through the conserved F or W. A D gene is named only where the DNA matches it firmly. A clone size is listed for some rows: how often the clone was seen (once, few, many), or a class if it is expanded.

.,15,TRBJ2-3,TRBD1,TRBV6-5,CASSYAGGPPDTQYF,TGTGCCAGCAGTTACGCAGGGGGACCACCAGATACGCAGTATTTT
.,14,TRBJ1-1,.,TRBV27,CASRRTGVNTEAFF,TGTGCCAGCAGACGAACTGGGGTGAACACTGAAGCTTTCTTT
few,13,TRBJ1-6,.,TRBV19,CASAEDHDSPLHF,TGTGCCAGTGCAGAGGACCACGATTCACCCCTCCACTTT
.,13,TRBJ1-1,.,TRBV2,CASSEEERTEAFF,TGTGCCAGCAGTGAAGAGGAACGCACTGAAGCTTTCTTT
few,15,TRBJ2-1,TRBD2,TRBV4-3,CASSQDLAGEVEQFF,TGCGCCAGCAGCCAAGACCTAGCGGGAGAGGTTGAGCAGTTCTTC
.,16,TRBJ1-6,.,TRBV7-8,CASSDRARIYNSPLHF,TGTGCCAGCAGCGACCGGGCCCGAATCTATAATTCACCCCTCCACTTT
once,13,TRBJ2-5,.,TRBV7-2,CASSLGLQETQYF,TGTGCCAGCAGCTTAGGCCTGCAAGAGACCCAGTACTTC
once,12,TRBJ1-1,.,TRBV12-3/TRBV12-4,CASSLNRMEAFF,TGTGCCAGCAGCCTAAACAGGATGGAGGCTTTCTTT
.,12,TRBJ1-1,TRBD1,TRBV3-1/TRBV3-2,CASSHDRVEAFF,TGTGCCAGCAGCCACGACAGGGTGGAAGCTTTCTTT
.,14,TRBJ2-7,.,TRBV9,CASSVSTGSYEQYF,TGTGCCAGCAGCGTCTCTACAGGCTCCTACGAGCAGTACTTC
.,15,TRBJ1-1,.,TRBV5-1,CASSLGVIRDTEAFF,TGCGCCAGCAGCTTGGGAGTTATCAGGGACACTGAAGCTTTCTTT
.,16,TRBJ1-1,.,TRBV10-3,CAISESGRESNTEAFF,TGTGCCATCAGTGAGTCGGGAAGGGAGTCTAACACTGAAGCTTTCTTT
.,14,TRBJ2-6,.,TRBV14,CASSILSGANVLTF,TGTGCCAGCAGCATACTCTCTGGGGCCAACGTCCTGACTTTC
few,13,TRBJ2-2,.,TRBV18,CASSPIYTGELFF,TGTGCCAGCTCACCAATATACACCGGGGAGCTGTTTTTT
.,12,TRBJ1-4,.,TRBV12-3/TRBV12-4,CASSLKGEKLFF,TGTGCCAGCAGTTTAAAAGGGGAAAAACTGTTTTTT
once,10,TRBJ1-1,.,TRBV20-1,CSARNAEAFF,TGCAGTGCCCGCAACGCTGAAGCTTTCTTT
.,13,TRBJ1-2,.,TRBV9,CASSPRGWWGYTF,TGTGCCAGCAGCCCGAGGGGCTGGTGGGGCTACACCTTC
.,15,TRBJ2-1,TRBD2,TRBV3-1/TRBV3-2,CASSQTSGGRNEQFF,TGTGCCAGCAGCCAAACTAGCGGGGGAAGAAATGAGCAGTTCTTC
.,15,TRBJ1-1,.,TRBV5-6,CASSPWGRKNTEAFF,TGTGCCAGCAGCCCTTGGGGACGCAAGAACACTGAAGCTTTCTTT
few,15,TRBJ2-1,.,TRBV3-1/TRBV3-2,CASSPRGGKRNEQFF,TGTGCCAGCAGCCCCCGTGGCGGGAAAAGAAATGAGCAGTTCTTC
.,14,TRBJ1-5,TRBD1,TRBV7-8,CASSLDRGNQPQHF,TGTGCCAGCAGCTTGGACAGGGGTAATCAGCCCCAGCATTTT
.,14,TRBJ1-2,TRBD1,TRBV5-1,CASNTGQGMMGYTF,TGCGCCAGCAACACGGGACAGGGGATGATGGGCTACACCTTC
.,11,TRBJ2-5,.,TRBV6-2/TRBV6-3,CASSTGETQYF,TGTGCCAGCAGTACGGGGGAGACCCAGTACTTC
.,15,TRBJ2-5,TRBD1,TRBV5-1,CASSLTGDGWETQYF,TGCGCCAGCAGCTTGACAGGGGACGGGTGGGAGACCCAGTACTTC
.,16,TRBJ2-3,TRBD1,TRBV5-8,CASSHDRGLAQDTQYF,TGTGCCAGCAGTCATGACAGGGGGCTCGCACAAGATACGCAGTATTTT
.,14,TRBJ2-3,.,TRBV3-1/TRBV3-2,CASSQTGRTDTQYF,TGTGCCAGCAGCCAAACAGGGAGGACAGATACGCAGTATTTT
.,17,TRBJ1-3,.,TRBV3-1/TRBV3-2,CASSQEQVSRVLPVLYF,TGTGCCAGCAGCCAAGAACAGGTCTCCAGGGTACTTCCAGTGCTATATTTT
.,12,TRBJ1-1,.,TRBV6-5,CASSMGNTEAFF,TGTGCCAGCAGTATGGGTAACACTGAAGCTTTCTTT
.,16,TRBJ1-4,.,TRBV10-3,CAISPRTGGENEKLFF,TGTGCCATCAGCCCGCGGACCGGGGGGGAAAATGAAAAACTGTTTTTT
.,13,TRBJ1-1,.,TRBV30,CAWSEQANTEAFF,TGTGCCTGGAGTGAACAGGCGAACACTGAAGCTTTCTTT
.,11,TRBJ1-2,.,TRBV20-1,CSARQDYGYTF,TGCAGTGCTCGACAGGACTATGGCTACACCTTC
.,11,TRBJ1-1,TRBD1,TRBV20-1,CSARGQGRAFF,TGCAGTGCTCGCGGACAGGGCAGGGCTTTCTTT
.,17,TRBJ2-2,.,TRBV11-2,CASSPLLSTSGTGELFF,TGTGCCAGCAGCCCCTTATTGTCTACTAGTGGTACCGGGGAGCTGTTTTTT
.,14,TRBJ2-7,TRBD2,TRBV19,CASSIGLAGDEQYF,TGTGCCAGTAGTATAGGGTTGGCGGGGGACGAGCAGTACTTC
.,14,TRBJ2-7,TRBD1,TRBV9,CASSVGTGLYEQYF,TGTGCCAGCAGCGTAGGGACAGGGCTATACGAGCAGTACTTC
.,14,TRBJ1-6,.,TRBV6-4,CASSVSPGNSPLHF,TGTGCCAGCAGTGTGTCCCCCGGGAATTCACCCCTCCACTTT
.,13,TRBJ2-7,.,TRBV27,CASSSSFSYEQYF,TGTGCCAGCAGTTCAAGTTTCTCCTACGAGCAGTACTTC
.,13,TRBJ1-1,.,TRBV9,CARAGQLDTEAFF,TGTGCCAGAGCAGGACAGTTGGACACTGAAGCTTTCTTT
few,12,TRBJ2-7,TRBD1,TRBV7-9,CASSQDRDEQYF,TGTGCCAGCAGCCAAGACAGGGACGAGCAGTACTTC
once,14,TRBJ1-2,.,TRBV30,CAWSVRRGPQGYTF,TGTGCCTGGAGTGTACGCAGGGGACCACAGGGCTACACCTTC
once,13,TRBJ1-2,TRBD1,TRBV12-3/TRBV12-4,CASSPTGAYGYTF,TGTGCCAGCAGTCCGACAGGGGCCTATGGCTACACCTTC
once,11,TRBJ2-7,.,TRBV11-2,CASSLRDEQYF,TGTGCCAGCAGCTTAAGGGACGAGCAGTACTTC
.,19,TRBJ2-6,TRBD1,TRBV19,CASSIRGKESVSGANVLTF,TGTGCCAGTAGTATCAGGGGGAAGGAGAGCGTCTCTGGGGCCAACGTCCTGACTTTC
.,16,TRBJ1-2,.,TRBV7-6,CASSPGGGTPGYGYTF,TGTGCCAGCAGCCCCGGAGGGGGAACCCCGGGGTATGGCTACACCTTC
.,13,TRBJ2-7,.,TRBV19,CASSIREGYEQYF,TGTGCCAGTAGTATAAGGGAAGGCTACGAGCAGTACTTC
.,14,TRBJ1-2,.,TRBV7-8,CASSFSREAYGYTF,TGTGCCAGCAGCTTCTCCAGAGAGGCCTATGGCTACACCTTC
.,14,TRBJ2-7,TRBD1,TRBV6-5,CASRGGTGVYEQYF,TGTGCCAGCAGGGGGGGGACAGGGGTCTACGAGCAGTACTTC
.,12,TRBJ2-7,.,TRBV5-8,CASSLASNEQYF,TGTGCCAGCAGCTTGGCCTCAAACGAGCAGTACTTC
.,15,TRBJ1-2,TRBD1,TRBV6-5,CASSYARGRVFGYTF,TGTGCCAGCAGTTACGCCAGGGGGCGAGTCTTTGGCTACACCTTC
.,18,TRBJ2-6,.,TRBV7-9,CASSSSSPLISGANVLTF,TGTGCCAGCAGCTCCTCCAGTCCGCTTATCTCTGGGGCCAACGTCCTGACTTTC
.,14,TRBJ1-1,.,TRBV27,CASRKRDSNTEAFF,TGTGCCAGCAGAAAGAGGGACTCGAACACTGAAGCTTTCTTT
.,15,TRBJ2-7,TRBD2,TRBV6-5,CASSYSTRTSGIKYF,TGTGCCAGCAGTTACTCGACCCGGACTAGCGGGATTAAGTACTTC